The next 21 T cell receptor beta chains were all read from a single sample in a study of identical twins. One entry per CDR3 protein, called by TCRdb with MiXCR from the 5' RACE reads. Of approximately 500,000 distinct CDR3 sequences in the sample, approximately 24% were seen once. These same records also appear under a second study, on T cells expressing NK-cell markers.

The material sequenced was CD4+ T cells sorted from blood. The receptors were sampled from a young woman in good health.

This clonotype was detected only once. The J gene is TRBJ1-1, the V gene TRBV15; TRBD1 matches 7 bases. The ends lost 0 bases at V and 5 bases at J; junction bases unmatched: 3. This CDR3 is built from 14 residues. CDR1 and CDR2 (germline): LNHNV, YYDKDF (reference sequence). The CDR3 spells CATSRDLRGTEAFF. The CDR3 DNA reads as TGTGCCACCAGCAGAGATCTCAGGGGGACTGAAGCTTTCTTT.

The chain is built from TRBV3-1 and TRBJ2-2; 11 bases map to TRBD2. CDR1 is LGHDT and CDR2 is YNNKEL in the germline V gene (reference sequence). J was trimmed by 8 bases and V by 3 bases; bases with no gene match: 8. The CDR3 is 16 amino acids. CDR3: CASSQGKLAGVGELFF. The CDR3 DNA reads TGTGCCAGCAGCCAGGGAAAACTAGCGGGAGTGGGGGAGCTGTTTTTT.

There are a few counts of this clonotype. The chain uses TRBV29-1 and TRBJ1-6; no clear D. CDR3 length: 12 amino acids. V lost 4 bases and J 9 bases, leaving 10 bases between the germline ends. The V gene's germline CDR1 is SQVTM and CDR2 ANQGSEA. The CDR3 nucleotides read TGCAGCGTTGGCCGACCGGGTTCACCCCTCCACTTT. It yields the protein CSVGRPGSPLHF.

The chain employs TRBV11-2 and TRBJ1-2, with 7 bases aligning to TRBD1. CDR1 is SGHAT and CDR2 is FQNNGV in the germline V gene. The J segment lost 4 bases and the V segment lost 5 bases, leaving 10 bases of the junction unmatched. This CDR3 is 15 amino acids long. CDR3 DNA: TGTGCCAGCAGCGCTAGCCGGGACAGCTCCTATGGCTACACCTTC. Its protein product is CASSASRDSSYGYTF.

The V gene is TRBV12-3 or TRBV12-4, the J gene TRBJ2-5, with TRBD2 matching 10 bases. Trimming cost V 6 bases and J 3 bases; bases outside gene matches: 7. The CDR3 extends over 15 amino acids. The CDR3 region is CASRPHGLAEETQYF. In DNA form, the CDR3 reads TGTGCCAGCAGGCCGCATGGACTAGCGGAAGAGACCCAGTACTTC.

The rearrangement joins TRBV27 to TRBJ2-3; D possibly matches TRBD1 or TRBD2 (5 bases each). The CDR3 runs to 15 residues. V lost 2 bases, J lost 1 base, and 10 bases lay in between. Germline loops: CDR1 MNHEY, CDR2 SMNVEV (reference sequence). CDR3 in amino acids: CASSLVRGRTDTQYF. The DNA for the CDR3 is TGTGCCAGCAGTTTAGTGAGGGGTCGCACAGATACGCAGTATTTT.

This clonotype was recorded a few times. The rearrangement links TRBV5-1 to TRBJ2-7; D gene unclear. V was pared by 7 bases and J by 2 bases, with 10 bases between. Germline values: CDR1 SGHRS, CDR2 YFSETQ. The CDR3 has 12 residues. As DNA, the CDR3 is TGCGCCAGCGGCCTCAGCACCTACGAGCAGTACTTC. Its protein product is CASGLSTYEQYF.

The J gene is TRBJ2-2, the V gene TRBV12-3 or TRBV12-4; a possible D gene is TRBD1 (5 bases). V was clipped by 6 bases and J by 0 bases, with 11 bases between them. The CDR3 is 15 residues long. CDR3 DNA sequence: TGTGCCAGCAGAAGGGGCGGTCCGAACACCGGGGAGCTGTTTTTT. Amino acids: CASRRGGPNTGELFF.

The chain links TRBV10-1 to TRBJ1-1; no clear D. The germline gives CDR1 WNHNN, CDR2 SYGVQD (reference sequence). CDR3 length: 13 residues. The ends were cut back, 2 bases at V and 2 bases at J, with 6 bases in the middle. CDR3 protein: CASSEIDNTEAFF. The CDR3 coding sequence is TGCGCCAGCAGTGAGATCGACAACACTGAAGCTTTCTTT.

As DNA, the CDR3 is TGTGCCAGCAGTTTCAGAGGGAGAGTCCACGAGCAGTACTTC. Protein: CASSFRGRVHEQYF. The chain links TRBV27 to TRBJ2-7; tentative D call: TRBD2 (5 bases). The germline V gene has CDR1 MNHEY and CDR2 SMNVEV (reference sequence). The CDR3 consists of 14 residues. With 3 bases removed from V and 5 bases from J, the gap between germline ends came to 14 bases.

The V and J genes are TRBV4-2 and TRBJ1-4; D not certain. Germline CDR1 and CDR2: LGHNA and YNFKEQ. This CDR3 contains 12 residues. Trimming removed 4 bases from V and 5 bases from J, with 5 bases in between. The chain's CDR3 is CASSRENEKLFF. CDR3 DNA: TGTGCCAGCAGCCGCGAGAATGAAAAACTGTTTTTT.

The J gene is TRBJ1-2, the V gene TRBV18; D is ambiguous. V lost 2 bases, J lost 8 bases, and 18 bases lay in between. This CDR3 spans 15 amino acids. CDR1 KGHSH and CDR2 LQKENI come from the germline V gene. In DNA form, the CDR3 reads TGTGCCAGCTCACCATTGAGAGACTTTCCTACAGGCTACACCTTC. Residues: CASSPLRDFPTGYTF.

The V and J genes are TRBV4-3 and TRBJ2-7, with TRBD2 identical over 7 bases. J lost 4 bases, V lost 4 bases, and 10 bases had no gene match. Germline V gives CDR1 LGHNA, CDR2 YSLEER. This CDR3 spans 15 amino acids. CDR3 nucleotides: TGCGCCAGCAGCCGTAGGCTCGGAGCGGGATACGAGCAGTACTTC. This sequence encodes CASSRRLGAGYEQYF.

This chain connects TRBV5-1 to TRBJ2-7, with D perhaps given as TRBD1 or TRBD2 (6 bases each). Germline assignment: CDR1 SGHRS and CDR2 YFSETQ. The germline V and J ends were trimmed by 5 bases and 5 bases, with 23 bases remaining between them. The CDR3 runs to 16 residues. The CDR3 reads CASSFRGHEGLNEQYF. The DNA for the CDR3 is TGCGCCAGCAGTTTCCGGGGGCATGAAGGGCTCAACGAGCAGTACTTC.

J is TRBJ2-2 and V is TRBV20-1; TRBD2 aligns across 11 bases. V lost 3 bases and J lost 0; bases outside the gene matches: 6. The CDR3 is made up of 17 amino acids. Germline loops: CDR1 DFQATT, CDR2 SNEGSKA (reference sequence). CDR3 in amino acids: CSARGSSGGSNTGELFF. The CDR3 DNA reads as TGCAGTGCTAGGGGGTCTAGCGGGGGGTCGAACACCGGGGAGCTGTTTTTT.

A few counts support this clonotype. V and J are TRBV7-2 and TRBJ2-7; 11 nucleotides align to TRBD2. Germline lookup yields CDR1 SGHTA and CDR2 FQGNSA. V shed 3 bases and J 3 bases; nucleotides not matched to a gene: 7. CDR3 length: 16 amino acids. The CDR3 DNA reads TGTGCCAGCAGCTTTGAAGGGACTAGCGGTTTCTACGAGCAGTACTTC. Translation: CASSFEGTSGFYEQYF. The whole variable domain, remainder taken from reference TRBV7-2 and TRBJ2-7, is GAGVSQSPSNKVTEKGKDVELRCDPISGHTALYWYRQSLGQGLEFLIYFQGNSAPDKSGLPSDRFSAERTGGSVSTLTIQRTQQEDSAVYLCASSFEGTSGFYEQYFGPGTRLTVT.

This clonotype was seen more than once but under ten times. This chain uses TRBV20-1 with TRBJ2-1; 12 nucleotides line up with TRBD2. The CDR3 consists of 16 residues. The trim removed 4 bases at V and 0 bases at J, leaving 4 bases unmatched. CDR1 DFQATT and CDR2 SNEGSKA come from the germline V gene (reference sequence). DNA of the CDR3: TGCAGTGCTACCTCGACTAGCGGGAGCTCCTACAATGAGCAGTTCTTC. Translated, it gives CSATSTSGSSYNEQFF.

The rearrangement links TRBV20-1 to TRBJ2-5, with 7 bases identical to TRBD2. The CDR3 spans 15 residues. Germline CDR1 reads DFQATT; CDR2 reads SNEGSKA (reference sequence). The junction had 8 bases not matched to a gene; V was cut back by 2 bases and J by 2 bases. The CDR3: CSARRGGPSQETQYF. In nucleotides, the CDR3 is TGCAGTGCTAGAAGGGGAGGGCCGAGTCAAGAGACCCAGTACTTC.

CDR3 DNA: TGTGCCTCCGGGGTAGCTTCCTACAATGAGCAGTTCTTC. It yields the protein CASGVASYNEQFF. This chain connects TRBV27 to TRBJ2-1, with D tentatively TRBD2 (5 bases). Germline-derived CDR1 and CDR2 are MNHEY and SMNVEV (reference sequence). This CDR3 spans 13 amino acids. Trimming took off 11 bases at V and 1 base at J, with 12 bases between the two ends.

The CDR3: CASSLRGGLYEQYF. DNA for the CDR3: TGTGCCAGCAGCTTGAGAGGGGGCTTGTACGAGCAGTACTTC. V gene TRBV5-6 combines with J gene TRBJ2-7; 7 bases are shared with TRBD1. J was trimmed by 4 bases and V by 1 base; bases with no gene match: 5. The germline V gene encodes CDR1 SGHDT and CDR2 YYEEEE. The CDR3 has 14 residues.

This sequence joins TRBV6-5 and TRBJ2-3, with 7 positions matching TRBD1. Trimming removed 2 bases from V and 12 bases from J; junction bases left unmatched: 14. Germline CDR1 and CDR2: MNHEY and SVGAGI. There are 15 residues in the CDR3. The CDR3 here is CASSYSTSGTENQYF. In DNA, the CDR3 is TGTGCCAGCAGTTACAGTACGTCCGGGACAGAGAATCAGTATTTT.